This T cell receptor (beta chain) originates from a study of T-cell memory formation after mild COVID-19. About the research overall: Among the donors, TCR clusters were largely specific to each donor. Study-wide results and limits: That cross-reactive memory joined was suggested by some responding clones appearing in pre-infection memory. Most CD4+ clones that shrank were in CM and EM, while CD8+ ones turned up in EMRA.

cDNA libraries for TCR alpha and TCR beta, carrying sample barcodes and UMIs, came from 5'RACE with constant-segment primers. One entry per CDR3 protein results from TCRdb running MiXCR on the 5' RACE reads. The sample shows nearly 350,000 distinct CDR3 sequences, approximately 13% of them seen only once. This clonotype was picked up a small number of times. Antigen specificity is unknown. The CDR3 is 13 residues long. The germline gives CDR1 MGHRA, CDR2 YSYEKL. Trimming shortened V by 4 bases and J by 7 bases, and 10 bases separated the two germline ends. V usage is TRBV4-1 and J usage is TRBJ1-4, with TRBD1 as a possible D gene (6 bases). The source material was PBMCs or a T cell subset sorted from them (not recorded which). The TCR was taken from a man aged 18 to 29 who had mild COVID-19 (a few samples of this study predate the infection). Cell type and time point are not known. CDR3 in DNA: TGCGCCAGCAGCCGGACAGCGACTGAAAAACTGTTTTTT. Translated, it gives CASSRTATEKLFF.